This T cell receptor (beta chain) was sequenced for a study of cytomegalovirus exposure and HLA in healthy donors. Findings and caveats of the study: The later analysis indicated that the majority of CMV-associated TCR beta chains appeared HLA-restricted. The only immune exposure information that was available was CMV serostatus.

As concerns this clone: The antigen remains unidentified.

The PCR employed 60 Vbeta primers together with 13 Jbeta primers. The protocol was immunoSEQ multiplex PCR, while the TCRdb copy is restricted to in-frame clones and leaves out a portion. The sample contains 110,000 to 150,000 clones, over 55% of which appear only once. This CDR3 contains 16 residues. From germline, CDR1 is SGHRS and CDR2 YFSETQ. J gave up 0 bases and V 4 bases, and 10 bases lay outside the gene matches. V and J are TRBV5-1 and TRBJ2-7, with TRBD2 matching 7 bases. The clonotype was recovered from a man aged 35-49 years in good health and CMV-seronegative. Sequenced material: PBMCs. The CDR3 DNA sequence: TGCGCCAGCAGCCGAGTATATAGCGGGCGCTCCTACGAGCAGTACTTC. Translated: CASSRVYSGRSYEQYF.